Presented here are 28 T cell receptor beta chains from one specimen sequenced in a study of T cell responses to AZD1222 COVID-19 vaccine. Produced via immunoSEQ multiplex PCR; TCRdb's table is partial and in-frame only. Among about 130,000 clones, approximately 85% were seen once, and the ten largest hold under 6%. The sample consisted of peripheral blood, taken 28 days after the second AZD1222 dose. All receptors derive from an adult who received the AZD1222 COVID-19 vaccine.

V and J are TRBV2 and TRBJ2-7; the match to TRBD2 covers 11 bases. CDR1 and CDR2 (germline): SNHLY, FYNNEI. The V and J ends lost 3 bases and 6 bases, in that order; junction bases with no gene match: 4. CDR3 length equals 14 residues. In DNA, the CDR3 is TGTGCCAGCAGTGATCTAGCGGGAGGATTCGAGCAGTACTTC. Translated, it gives CASSDLAGGFEQYF.

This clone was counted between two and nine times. The DNA of the CDR3 is TGTGCCAGCAGCCCCACTTTGAACACTGAAGCTTTCTTT. It encodes CASSPTLNTEAFF. V and J are TRBV27 and TRBJ1-1, with D unresolved. Trimming removed 6 bases at V and 0 bases at J, with 8 bases between. CDR1 is MNHEY and CDR2 is SMNVEV in the germline V gene (reference sequence). The CDR3 totals 13 residues.

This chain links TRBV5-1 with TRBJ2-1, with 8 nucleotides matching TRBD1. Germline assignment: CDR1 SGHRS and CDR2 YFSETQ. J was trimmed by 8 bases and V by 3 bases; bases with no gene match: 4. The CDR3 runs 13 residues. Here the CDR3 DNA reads TGCGCCAGCAGCTGGCAGGGGGCGGATGAGCAGTTCTTC. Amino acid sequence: CASSWQGADEQFF. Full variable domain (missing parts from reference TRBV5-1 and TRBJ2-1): KAGVTQTPRYLIKTRGQQVTLSCSPISGHRSVSWYQQTPGQGLQFLFEYFSETQRNKGNFPGRFSGRQFSNSRSEMNVSTLELGDSALYLCASSWQGADEQFFGPGTRLTVL.

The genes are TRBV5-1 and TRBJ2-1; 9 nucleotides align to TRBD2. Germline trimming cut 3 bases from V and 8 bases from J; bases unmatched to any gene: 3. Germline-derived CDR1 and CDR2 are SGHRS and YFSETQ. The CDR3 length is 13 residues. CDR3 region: CASSSGLAHEQFF. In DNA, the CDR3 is TGCGCCAGCAGCTCGGGACTAGCCCATGAGCAGTTCTTC.

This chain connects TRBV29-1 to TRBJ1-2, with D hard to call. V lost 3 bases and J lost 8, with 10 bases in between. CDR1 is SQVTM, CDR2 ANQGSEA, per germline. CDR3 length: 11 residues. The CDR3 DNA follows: TGCAGCGTTGATGCTCTCGGGGGCTACACCTTC. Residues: CSVDALGGYTF.

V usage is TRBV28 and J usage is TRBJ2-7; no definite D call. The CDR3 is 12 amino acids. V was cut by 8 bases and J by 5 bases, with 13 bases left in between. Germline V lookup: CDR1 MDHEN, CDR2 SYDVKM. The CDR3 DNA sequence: TGTGCCAGCGTAGGGTCAGGTAACGAGCAGTACTTC. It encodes CASVGSGNEQYF.

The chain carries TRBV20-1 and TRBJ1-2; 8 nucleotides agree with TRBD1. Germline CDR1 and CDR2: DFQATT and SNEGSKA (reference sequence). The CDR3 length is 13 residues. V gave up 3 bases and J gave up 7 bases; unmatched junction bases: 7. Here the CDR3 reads CSASLTGGSGYTF. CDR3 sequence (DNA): TGCAGTGCTAGTCTTACAGGGGGTAGTGGCTACACCTTC.

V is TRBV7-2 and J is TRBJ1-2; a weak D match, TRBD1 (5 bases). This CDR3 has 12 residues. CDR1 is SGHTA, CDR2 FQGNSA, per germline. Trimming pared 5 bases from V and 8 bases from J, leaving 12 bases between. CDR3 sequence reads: CASSRTRDGYTF. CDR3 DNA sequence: TGTGCCAGCAGCCGGACGAGGGACGGCTACACCTTC.

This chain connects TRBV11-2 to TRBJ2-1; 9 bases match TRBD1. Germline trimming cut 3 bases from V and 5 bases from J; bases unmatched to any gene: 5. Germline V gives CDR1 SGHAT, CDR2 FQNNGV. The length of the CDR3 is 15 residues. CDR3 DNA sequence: TGTGCCAGCAGCTTGGGGACAGGGCTTGACAATGAGCAGTTCTTC. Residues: CASSLGTGLDNEQFF.

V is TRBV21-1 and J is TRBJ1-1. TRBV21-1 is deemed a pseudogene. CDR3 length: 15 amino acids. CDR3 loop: CASSKVGAVFDEAFF. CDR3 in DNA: TGTGCCAGCAGCAAAGTAGGAGCAGTCTTTGATGAAGCTTTCTTT.

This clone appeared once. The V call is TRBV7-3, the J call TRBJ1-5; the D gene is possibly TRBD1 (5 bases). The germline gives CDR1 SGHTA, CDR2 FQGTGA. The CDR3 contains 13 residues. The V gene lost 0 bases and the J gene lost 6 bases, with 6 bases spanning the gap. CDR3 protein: CASSLTQGQPQHF. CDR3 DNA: TGTGCCAGCAGCTTAACGCAGGGTCAGCCCCAGCATTTT. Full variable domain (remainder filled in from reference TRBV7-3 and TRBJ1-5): GAGVSQTPSNKVTEKGKYVELRCDPISGHTALYWYRQSLGQGPEFLIYFQGTGAADDSGLPNDRFFAVRPEGSVSTLKIQRTERGDSAVYLCASSLTQGQPQHFGDGTRLSIL.

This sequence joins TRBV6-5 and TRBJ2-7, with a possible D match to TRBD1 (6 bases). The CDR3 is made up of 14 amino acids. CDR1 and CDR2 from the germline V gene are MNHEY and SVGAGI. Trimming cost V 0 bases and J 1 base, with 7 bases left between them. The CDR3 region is CASSYSDSSYEQYF. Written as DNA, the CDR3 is TGTGCCAGCAGTTACTCGGACAGTTCCTACGAGCAGTACTTC.

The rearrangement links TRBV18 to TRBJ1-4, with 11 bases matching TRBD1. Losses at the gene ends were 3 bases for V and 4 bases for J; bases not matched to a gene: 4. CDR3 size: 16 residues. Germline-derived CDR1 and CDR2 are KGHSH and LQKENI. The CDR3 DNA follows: TGTGCCAGCTCACCCGGACAGGGGGCTGGTAATGAAAAACTGTTTTTT. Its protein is CASSPGQGAGNEKLFF.

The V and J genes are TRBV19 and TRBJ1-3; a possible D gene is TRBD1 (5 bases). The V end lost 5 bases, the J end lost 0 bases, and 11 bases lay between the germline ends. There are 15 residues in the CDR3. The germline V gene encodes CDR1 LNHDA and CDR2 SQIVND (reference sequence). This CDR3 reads CASSHGAPSGNTIYF. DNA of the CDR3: TGTGCCAGTAGTCACGGGGCTCCCTCTGGAAACACCATATATTTT. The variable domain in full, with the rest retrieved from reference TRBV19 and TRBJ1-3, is DGGITQSPKYLFRKEGQNVTLSCEQNLNHDAMYWYRQDPGQGLRLIYYSQIVNDFQKGDIAEGYSVSREKKESFPLTVTSAQKNPTAFYLCASSHGAPSGNTIYFGEGSWLTVV.

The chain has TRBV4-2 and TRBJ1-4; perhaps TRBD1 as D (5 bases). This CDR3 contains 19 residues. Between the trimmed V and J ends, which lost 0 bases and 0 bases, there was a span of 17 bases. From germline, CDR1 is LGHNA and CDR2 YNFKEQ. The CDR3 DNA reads TGTGCCAGCAGCCAAGAGGGCGTTCGGGGCCCTGCAACTAATGAAAAACTGTTTTTT. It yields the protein CASSQEGVRGPATNEKLFF.

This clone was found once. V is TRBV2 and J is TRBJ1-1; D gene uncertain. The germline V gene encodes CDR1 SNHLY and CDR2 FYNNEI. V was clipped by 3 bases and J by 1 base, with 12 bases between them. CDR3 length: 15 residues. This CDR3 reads CASSDSGSGNTEAFF. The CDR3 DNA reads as TGTGCCAGCAGTGATTCGGGCAGCGGGAACACTGAAGCTTTCTTT.

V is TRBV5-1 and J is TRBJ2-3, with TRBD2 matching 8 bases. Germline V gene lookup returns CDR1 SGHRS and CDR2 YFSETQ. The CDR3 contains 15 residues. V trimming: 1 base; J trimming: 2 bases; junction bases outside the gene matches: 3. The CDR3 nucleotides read TGCGCCAGCAGCTTGAAAGCGGGAGCCACAGATACGCAGTATTTT. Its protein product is CASSLKAGATDTQYF.

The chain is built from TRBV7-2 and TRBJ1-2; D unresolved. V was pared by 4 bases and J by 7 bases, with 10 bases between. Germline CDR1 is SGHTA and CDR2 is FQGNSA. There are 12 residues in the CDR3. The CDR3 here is CASSSKEGGYTF. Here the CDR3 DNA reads TGTGCCAGCAGCTCAAAAGAAGGTGGCTACACCTTC.

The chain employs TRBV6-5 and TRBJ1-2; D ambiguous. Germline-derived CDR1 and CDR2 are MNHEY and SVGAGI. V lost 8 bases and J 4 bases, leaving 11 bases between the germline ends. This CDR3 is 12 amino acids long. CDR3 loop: CASYTAIYGYTF. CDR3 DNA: TGTGCCAGCTATACAGCGATCTATGGCTACACCTTC.

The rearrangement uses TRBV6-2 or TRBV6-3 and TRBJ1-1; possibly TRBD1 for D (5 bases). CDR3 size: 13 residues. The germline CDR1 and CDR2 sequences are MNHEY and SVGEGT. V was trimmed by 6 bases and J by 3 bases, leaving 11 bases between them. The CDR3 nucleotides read TGTGCCAGCAGCCCCGTGGGGGACACTGAAGCTTTCTTT. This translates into CASSPVGDTEAFF.

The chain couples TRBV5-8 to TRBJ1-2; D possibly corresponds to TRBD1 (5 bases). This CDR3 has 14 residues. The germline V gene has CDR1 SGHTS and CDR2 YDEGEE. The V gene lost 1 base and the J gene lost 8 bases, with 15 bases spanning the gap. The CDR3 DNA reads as TGTGCCAGCAGCTTGTGGGGCGGGTTTGGCGGCTACACCTTC. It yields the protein CASSLWGGFGGYTF.

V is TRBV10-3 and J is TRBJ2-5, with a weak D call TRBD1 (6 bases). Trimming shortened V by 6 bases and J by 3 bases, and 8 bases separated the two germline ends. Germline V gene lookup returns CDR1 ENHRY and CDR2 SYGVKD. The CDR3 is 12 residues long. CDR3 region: CAIRDREETQYF. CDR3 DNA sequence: TGTGCCATCAGGGACAGAGAAGAGACCCAGTACTTC.

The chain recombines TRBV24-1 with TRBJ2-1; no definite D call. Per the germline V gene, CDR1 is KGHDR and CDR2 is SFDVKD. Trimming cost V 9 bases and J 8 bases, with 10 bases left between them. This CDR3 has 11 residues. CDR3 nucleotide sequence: TGTGCCACCTCAAGGTTGCATGAGCAGTTCTTC. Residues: CATSRLHEQFF.

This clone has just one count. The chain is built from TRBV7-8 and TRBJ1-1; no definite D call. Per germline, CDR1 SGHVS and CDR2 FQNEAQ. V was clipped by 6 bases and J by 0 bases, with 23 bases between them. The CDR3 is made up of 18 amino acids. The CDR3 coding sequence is TGTGCCAGCAGTCGGAGAAGGACCCCGAACAGTTTGAACACTGAAGCTTTCTTT. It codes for CASSRRRTPNSLNTEAFF.

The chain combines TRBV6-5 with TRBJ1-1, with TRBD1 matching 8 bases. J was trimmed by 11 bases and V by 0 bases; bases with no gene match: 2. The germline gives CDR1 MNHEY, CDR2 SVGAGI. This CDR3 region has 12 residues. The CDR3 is CASSYSTGDAFF. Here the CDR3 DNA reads TGTGCCAGCAGTTACTCGACAGGGGACGCTTTCTTT.

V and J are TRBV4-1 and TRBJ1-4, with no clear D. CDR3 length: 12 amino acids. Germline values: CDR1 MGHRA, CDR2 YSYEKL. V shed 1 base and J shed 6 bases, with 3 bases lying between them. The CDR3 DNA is TGCGCCAGCAGCCAAGGTGATGAAAAACTGTTTTTT. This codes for CASSQGDEKLFF.

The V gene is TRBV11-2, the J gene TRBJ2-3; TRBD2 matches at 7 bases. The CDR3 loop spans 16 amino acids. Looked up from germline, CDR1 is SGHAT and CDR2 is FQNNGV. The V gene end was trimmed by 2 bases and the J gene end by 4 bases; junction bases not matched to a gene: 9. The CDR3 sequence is CASSLNPAGWADTQYF. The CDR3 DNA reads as TGTGCCAGCAGCTTAAATCCAGCGGGATGGGCAGATACGCAGTATTTT.

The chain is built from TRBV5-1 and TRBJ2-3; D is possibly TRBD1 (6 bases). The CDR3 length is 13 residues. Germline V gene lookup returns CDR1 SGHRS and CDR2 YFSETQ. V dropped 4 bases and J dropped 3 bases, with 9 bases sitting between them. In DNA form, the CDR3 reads TGCGCCAGCAGCCCAGGGGCAACAGATACGCAGTATTTT. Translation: CASSPGATDTQYF.